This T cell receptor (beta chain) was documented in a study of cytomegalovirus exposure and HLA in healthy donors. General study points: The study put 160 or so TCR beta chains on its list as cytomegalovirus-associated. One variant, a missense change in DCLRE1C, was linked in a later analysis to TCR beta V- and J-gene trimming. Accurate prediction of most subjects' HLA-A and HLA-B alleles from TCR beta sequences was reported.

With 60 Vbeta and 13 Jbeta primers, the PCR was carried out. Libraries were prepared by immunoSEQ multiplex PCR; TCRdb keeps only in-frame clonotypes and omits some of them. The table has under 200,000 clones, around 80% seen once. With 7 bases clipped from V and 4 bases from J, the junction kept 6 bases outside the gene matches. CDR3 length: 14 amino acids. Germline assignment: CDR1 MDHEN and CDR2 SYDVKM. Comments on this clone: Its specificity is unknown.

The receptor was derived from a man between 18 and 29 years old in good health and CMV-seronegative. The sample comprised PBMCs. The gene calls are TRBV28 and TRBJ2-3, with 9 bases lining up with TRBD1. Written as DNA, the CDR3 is TGTGCCAGCACCCCGGACAGGGGCCCAGATACGCAGTATTTT. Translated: CASTPDRGPDTQYF.